Listed here are 14 T cell receptor beta chains from one sample, sequenced in a study of brain T cells in children with intractable seizures. TCRdb keeps only in-frame clones here, not all; method: immunoSEQ multiplex PCR. This repertoire shows about 340,000 clones, 85% to 95% found once; its top ten account for under 7%. The time point here: blood from clinic visit 5 months post-surgery; TSC patient then seizure free. The sequenced sample was peripheral blood, obtained approximately 5 months after surgery. Receptors were obtained from a boy less than two years old with tuberous sclerosis and intractable seizures.

The chain links TRBV5-1 to TRBJ2-6; maybe TRBD1 (6 bases). Germline V gene data show CDR1 as SGHRS and CDR2 as YFSETQ. This CDR3 has 20 amino acids. Trimming took 0 bases from V and 1 from J, leaving 20 bases between them. The CDR3 coding sequence is TGCGCCAGCAGCTTGGCCCCTAAGACAGGAGATTTATCTGGGGCCAACGTCCTGACTTTC. Translated, it gives CASSLAPKTGDLSGANVLTF.

The gene calls are TRBV5-1 and TRBJ1-1; D is uncertain. CDR1 and CDR2 from the germline V gene are SGHRS and YFSETQ. The CDR3 has 12 amino acids. Deletions cut 5 bases from V and 7 bases from J, with 12 bases between. In DNA form, the CDR3 reads TGCGCCAGCAGTCAAAATAAGGGTGAAGCTTTCTTT. Translation: CASSQNKGEAFF.

The genes are TRBV19 and TRBJ2-5, with TRBD2 matching over 7 bases. The germline V gene encodes CDR1 LNHDA and CDR2 SQIVND (reference sequence). This CDR3 has 16 residues. Unmatched junction bases numbered 6, after V lost 1 base and J lost 1 base. CDR3 amino acids: CASSIGTRVVQETQYF. CDR3 DNA: TGTGCCAGTAGTATAGGGACTAGAGTCGTCCAAGAGACCCAGTACTTC.

This rearrangement joins TRBV3-1 (or the pseudogene TRBV3-2) to TRBJ2-2, with 8 positions matching TRBD2. The ends lost 4 bases at V and 2 bases at J; junction bases unmatched: 6. This CDR3 region has 16 residues. Germline V gene data show CDR1 as LGHDT and CDR2 as YNNKEL (reference sequence). The CDR3 DNA reads TGTGCCAGCAGCCTTAGTAGCGGGATTAACACCGGGGAGCTGTTTTTT. This sequence encodes CASSLSSGINTGELFF.

The CDR3 sequence is CASINSGALDQFF. CDR3 coding DNA: TGTGCCAGCATTAATAGCGGGGCGCTCGATCAGTTCTTC. The chain carries TRBV7-9 and TRBJ2-1; 8 bases map to TRBD2. Germline lookup yields CDR1 SEHNR and CDR2 FQNEAQ (reference sequence). The trim removed 7 bases at V and 13 bases at J, leaving 12 bases unmatched. This CDR3 is built from 13 residues.

This sequence joins TRBV24-1 and TRBJ2-1; 9 positions match TRBD1. From germline, CDR1 is KGHDR and CDR2 SFDVKD. The CDR3 sequence is 14 residues long. With 5 bases clipped from V and 8 bases from J, the junction kept 6 bases outside the gene matches. The CDR3: CATSGWTGEDEQFF. The CDR3 DNA sequence: TGTGCCACCAGTGGCTGGACAGGGGAGGATGAGCAGTTCTTC.

V gene TRBV4-2 combines with J gene TRBJ2-7; 8 positions agree with TRBD1. V lost 0 bases and J lost 3; bases outside the gene matches: 7. This CDR3 has 16 amino acids. The germline V gene has CDR1 LGHNA and CDR2 YNFKEQ. The CDR3 sequence is CASSQDGVGQGYEQYF. The CDR3 bases are TGTGCCAGCAGCCAAGATGGGGTCGGACAGGGCTACGAGCAGTACTTC.

The chain carries TRBV7-8 and TRBJ2-3, with 11 positions matching TRBD2. The CDR3 runs to 20 residues. The germline CDR1 and CDR2 sequences are SGHVS and FQNEAQ. The J segment lost 0 bases and the V segment lost 0 bases, leaving 11 bases of the junction unmatched. The CDR3 reads CASSLAFGTSGSASTDTQYF. The CDR3 DNA reads as TGTGCCAGCAGCTTAGCCTTCGGGACTAGCGGAAGCGCTAGCACAGATACGCAGTATTTT.

The V call is TRBV25-1, the J call TRBJ2-2, with 10 bases identical to TRBD2. The V gene's germline CDR1 is MGHDK and CDR2 SYGVNS. The CDR3 contains 14 residues. V lost 6 bases to trimming and J lost 4 bases; unmatched junction nucleotides: 2. The CDR3 nucleotides read TGTGCCAGCAGCTGGACTAGCGGCACCGGGGAGCTGTTTTTT. It codes for CASSWTSGTGELFF.

The rearrangement uses TRBV7-2 and TRBJ2-4; D might be TRBD1 (6 bases). Trimming removed 1 base from V and 3 bases from J, with 13 bases in between. The CDR3 has 16 residues. CDR1 and CDR2 (germline): SGHTA, FQGNSA. CDR3 coding DNA: TGTGCCAGCAGCTTAGTTGGGGGCGCGGGCAAAAACATTCAGTACTTC. It encodes CASSLVGGAGKNIQYF.

This sequence joins TRBV19 and TRBJ1-5, with 11 bases lining up with TRBD1. V gave up 10 bases and J gave up 7 bases; unmatched junction bases: 6. CDR1 LNHDA and CDR2 SQIVND come from the germline V gene (reference sequence). This CDR3 region has 13 residues. This CDR3 is CATTGQGAQPQHF. The CDR3 DNA is TGTGCCACCACCGGACAGGGGGCCCAGCCCCAGCATTTT.

DNA for the CDR3: TGTGCCAGTAGTATGGGCGAACAGTTATCCCATCAGCCCCAGCATTTT. This encodes CASSMGEQLSHQPQHF. This chain links TRBV19 with TRBJ1-5; D remains unclear. Trimming took off 3 bases at V and 5 bases at J, with 17 bases between the two ends. CDR1 is LNHDA and CDR2 is SQIVND in the germline V gene (reference sequence). The CDR3 sequence is 16 residues long.

The V call is TRBV20-1, the J call TRBJ1-6; no definite D call. The germline gives CDR1 DFQATT, CDR2 SNEGSKA (reference sequence). The CDR3 is 14 amino acids. The V end lost 3 bases, the J end lost 0 bases, and 6 bases lay between the germline ends. As DNA, the CDR3 is TGCAGTGCTAGTTTGGGCTCCTATAATTCACCCCTCCACTTT. Protein sequence: CSASLGSYNSPLHF.

The chain uses TRBV5-4 and TRBJ2-3; D is unclear. Trimming removed 6 bases at V and 4 bases at J, with 18 bases between. The CDR3 has 15 amino acids. Germline V CDR1 and CDR2: SGHNT, YYREEE (reference sequence). The CDR3 spells CASTRSLDHPDTQYF. In nucleotides, the CDR3 is TGTGCCAGCACCCGGAGTCTAGATCATCCAGATACGCAGTATTTT.